The next 7 T cell receptor beta chains were all read from a single sample in a study of T-cell reconstitution after alpha-beta-depleted transplantation in children. The TCRbeta library was prepared with unique molecular identifiers. TCRdb reanalysed the PCR reads using MiXCR and keeps one entry per CDR3 protein. The repertoire includes 150,000 to 200,000 distinct CDR3 sequences, roughly 10% of them detected once, and about 12% sits in the top ten. This material consisted of PBMCs, taken before TCRalphabeta/CD19-depleted stem cell transplant. These receptors all stem from a boy aged 2-9 years with acute myeloid leukemia, due to receive a stem cell transplant.

This clonotype was observed many times. The rearrangement joins TRBV5-1 to TRBJ2-5, with TRBD2 identical over 13 bases. This CDR3 has 16 amino acids. Germline assignment: CDR1 SGHRS and CDR2 YFSETQ. The V and J ends lost 4 bases and 0 bases, in that order; junction bases with no gene match: 3. The CDR3 sequence: CASSKGLAGNQETQYF. CDR3 nucleotide sequence: TGCGCCAGCAGCAAGGGACTAGCGGGGAACCAAGAGACCCAGTACTTC.

This clonotype appeared a few times. The chain carries TRBV20-1 and TRBJ2-1; the D gene is possibly TRBD2 (5 bases). The V gene lost 2 bases and the J gene lost 4 bases, with 18 bases spanning the gap. Per germline, CDR1 DFQATT and CDR2 SNEGSKA (reference sequence). This CDR3 region has 16 residues. The CDR3 bases are TGCAGTGCTAGACACACTAGTGTTGGTTCGTACAATGAGCAGTTCTTC. Protein sequence: CSARHTSVGSYNEQFF.

In its sample, this clonotype was seen many times. The chain couples TRBV4-1 to TRBJ2-2, with TRBD2 as a possible D gene (6 bases). The germline CDR1 and CDR2 sequences are MGHRA and YSYEKL. Between the trimmed V and J ends, which lost 1 base and 1 base, there was a span of 7 bases. The CDR3 loop spans 15 amino acids. CDR3 region: CASSQAGENTGELFF. CDR3 DNA sequence: TGCGCCAGCAGCCAAGCGGGAGAGAACACCGGGGAGCTGTTTTTT.

This clonotype was seen only a few times. V is TRBV20-1 and J is TRBJ2-5; D ambiguous. Germline assignment: CDR1 DFQATT and CDR2 SNEGSKA (reference sequence). V lost 6 bases and J lost 0, with 11 bases in between. The CDR3 length is 13 residues. In nucleotides, the CDR3 is TGCAGTGCCCTATACCGAAACCAAGAGACCCAGTACTTC. Encoded protein: CSALYRNQETQYF.

This clonotype showed up many times. V is TRBV5-1 and J is TRBJ1-1; the match to TRBD1 covers 7 bases. Trimming removed 4 bases from V and 3 bases from J; junction bases left unmatched: 9. This CDR3 region has 15 residues. From germline, CDR1 is SGHRS and CDR2 YFSETQ. CDR3 sequence reads: CASSPTTGMDTEAFF. Here the CDR3 DNA reads TGCGCCAGCAGCCCGACGACAGGGATGGACACTGAAGCTTTCTTT.

In this sample, this clonotype turned up many times. The chain uses TRBV20-1 and TRBJ1-6; a possible D gene is TRBD1 (5 bases). V lost 6 bases and J 0 bases, leaving 12 bases between the germline ends. Germline CDR1 is DFQATT and CDR2 is SNEGSKA (reference sequence). CDR3 length: 15 amino acids. CDR3 sequence (DNA): TGCAGTGCCCGGAACAGGTTCTCCTATAATTCACCCCTCCACTTT. This sequence encodes CSARNRFSYNSPLHF.

This clonotype was found many times. This rearrangement joins TRBV20-1 to TRBJ1-5, with D perhaps matching TRBD1 (5 bases). The CDR3 loop spans 14 amino acids. Germline loops: CDR1 DFQATT, CDR2 SNEGSKA (reference sequence). V was shortened by 2 bases and J by 1 base, with 9 bases between the two germline ends. CDR3 in amino acids: CSARQGPSNQPQHF. The CDR3 DNA sequence: TGCAGTGCTAGACAGGGACCGAGCAATCAGCCCCAGCATTTT.